The 11 T cell receptor beta chains given below trace back to one sample, sequenced in a study of blood T cell repertoires in COVID-19 (dated by TCRdb to between 2020 and 2021). Preparation of the library involved the immunoSEQ multiplex PCR assay. TCRdb limited this immuneACCESS table to in-frame rearrangements with V and J called. A share of clones is missing; checked studies link under half to unresolved V genes, and the rest is unexplained. Recorded for this sample are more than 90,000 clones; 70% to 90% of them occurred a single time. The biggest ten clones account for around an eighth of the sample. Sequenced: peripheral blood. The receptors derive from a human donor in a cohort sampled during active COVID-19.

The gene calls are TRBV7-9 and TRBJ2-4; no clear D gene. The germline V and J ends were trimmed by 1 base and 2 bases, with 9 bases remaining between them. Germline V gene data show CDR1 as SEHNR and CDR2 as FQNEAQ (reference sequence). This CDR3 contains 15 residues. CDR3 sequence: CASSLGGYPKNIQYF. CDR3 nucleotide sequence: TGTGCCAGCAGCTTAGGAGGATACCCCAAAAACATTCAGTACTTC.

The chain combines TRBV4-3 with TRBJ2-1; 10 bases are shared with TRBD2. Germline trimming cut 5 bases from V and 4 bases from J; bases unmatched to any gene: 5. This CDR3 has 15 amino acids. Germline-derived CDR1 and CDR2 are LGHNA and YSLEER. This CDR3 reads CASSNLAGEYNEQFF. The CDR3 DNA reads TGCGCCAGCAGCAATCTAGCGGGGGAGTACAATGAGCAGTTCTTC.

The chain uses TRBV5-4 and TRBJ2-7; a possible D gene is TRBD2 (5 bases). This CDR3 contains 12 residues. Germline lookup yields CDR1 SGHNT and CDR2 YYREEE (reference sequence). Trimming shortened V by 2 bases and J by 4 bases, and 7 bases separated the two germline ends. CDR3 amino acids: CASSFGIYEQYF. DNA of the CDR3: TGTGCCAGCAGCTTCGGGATTTACGAGCAGTACTTC. Variable domain in full (rest from reference TRBV5-4 and TRBJ2-7): ETGVTQSPTHLIKTRGQQVTLRCSSQSGHNTVSWYQQALGQGPQFIFQYYREEENGRGNFPPRFSGLQFPNYSSELNVNALELDDSALYLCASSFGIYEQYFGPGTRLTVT.

V is TRBV30 and J is TRBJ1-6; D is unclear. In germline, CDR1 is GTSNPN, CDR2 SVGIG (reference sequence). The CDR3 length is 12 residues. Trimming removed 3 bases from V and 8 bases from J, with 8 bases in between. CDR3 sequence: CAWSPLDSPLHF. The CDR3 DNA is TGTGCCTGGAGCCCACTCGATTCACCCCTCCACTTT.

V is TRBV30 and J is TRBJ2-6; 7 bases align to TRBD1. Unmatched junction bases numbered 8, after V lost 5 bases and J lost 1 base. Germline-derived CDR1 and CDR2 are GTSNPN and SVGIG (reference sequence). This CDR3 is built from 16 residues. The CDR3 reads CAWGQDFLSGANVLTF. CDR3 DNA sequence: TGTGCCTGGGGACAGGACTTCCTTTCTGGGGCCAACGTCCTGACTTTC.

The chain employs TRBV5-1 and TRBJ2-7; D call uncertain. The CDR3 is 12 amino acids. V lost 7 bases, J lost 3 bases, and 11 bases lay in between. Germline lookup yields CDR1 SGHRS and CDR2 YFSETQ. This CDR3 reads CASHRDVYEQYF. As DNA, the CDR3 is TGCGCCAGCCATAGAGATGTCTACGAGCAGTACTTC.

In this sample, this clone turned up once. The chain recombines TRBV4-2 with TRBJ2-7; 16 positions match TRBD2. CDR3 length: 18 residues. The V gene end was trimmed by 0 bases and the J gene end by 7 bases; junction bases not matched to a gene: 9. CDR1 is LGHNA and CDR2 is YNFKEQ in the germline V gene. Here the CDR3 reads CASSQEAGLAGGPREQYF. The CDR3, as DNA: TGTGCCAGCAGCCAAGAGGCGGGACTAGCGGGGGGGCCGAGAGAGCAGTACTTC.

V gene TRBV7-2 combines with J gene TRBJ1-2, with D unclear. This CDR3 spans 16 amino acids. Looked up from germline, CDR1 is SGHTA and CDR2 is FQGNSA. V shed 1 base and J shed 7 bases, with 19 bases lying between them. The CDR3 nucleotides are TGTGCCAGCAGCTTAGTCCTGGGCTCGGGGTTTGGTGGCTACACCTTC. It codes for CASSLVLGSGFGGYTF.

The rearrangement joins TRBV10-3 to TRBJ2-2; no clear D gene. The germline gives CDR1 ENHRY, CDR2 SYGVKD. CDR3 size: 14 residues. The V and J ends lost 1 base and 4 bases respectively, with 7 bases between them. DNA for the CDR3: TGTGCCATCAGTGAGTTATTCGGCACCGGGGAGCTGTTTTTT. This translates into CAISELFGTGELFF.

CDR3 residues: CSVENGLSYNEQFF. CDR3 in DNA: TGCAGCGTTGAGAACGGTTTATCCTACAATGAGCAGTTCTTC. This chain links TRBV29-1 with TRBJ2-1; D unresolved. Trimming stripped 3 bases from V and 1 base from J, with 10 bases between. The CDR3 runs to 14 residues. Germline assignment: CDR1 SQVTM and CDR2 ANQGSEA.

CDR3 nucleotide sequence: TGTGCCAGCAGCCCTACCGCGTCCGATTCACCCCTCCACTTT. Translating it yields CASSPTASDSPLHF. The chain has TRBV7-9 and TRBJ1-6, with unresolved D. Trimming cost V 5 bases and J 8 bases, with 13 bases left between them. CDR1 and CDR2 from the germline V gene are SEHNR and FQNEAQ (reference sequence). This CDR3 is 14 amino acids long.